The T cell receptor (beta chain) described here comes from a study of T cells after yellow fever vaccination. This clonotype was recorded a few times. One entry per CDR3 protein, called by TCRdb with MiXCR from the 5' RACE reads. Among approximately 260,000 distinct CDR3 sequences listed, roughly 5% were seen once. Unmatched junction bases numbered 10, after V lost 2 bases and J lost 4 bases. Germline V gene sequence: CDR1 MNHEY, CDR2 SMNVEV (reference sequence). The CDR3 is made up of 17 amino acids. The source is a man aged 18-30 years who received the YFV17D yellow fever vaccine. Material: CD4+ T cells sorted from PBMCs, obtained on the day of the yellow fever booster vaccination. The rearrangement joins TRBV27 to TRBJ2-2; TRBD1 aligns across 7 bases. The CDR3, as DNA: TGTGCCAGCAGTTTAACCATGACAGGGACAGCCACCGGGGAGCTGTTTTTT. Protein sequence: CASSLTMTGTATGELFF.